A selection of T cell receptor beta chains follows, all from one sample in a study of blood T cell repertoires in COVID-19. Clones were read by immunoSEQ multiplex PCR, and TCRdb kept only the in-frame ones, dropping some. The sample comprises 200,000 to 250,000 clones, about 85% of which are singletons, and 20% rests with the top ten. Sequenced input: peripheral blood. The source of these receptors is a man aged 25 to 40 with active or convalescent COVID-19. Both conserved end residues are part of each CDR3. The order of the fields is J gene, clone size, D gene, V gene, CDR3 protein, CDR3 DNA. A D gene is named only where the DNA matches it firmly. Not every row has a clone size; where given, it reads once, few, many or a size class.

J: TRBJ2-5
size: .
D: TRBD1
V: TRBV5-4
CDR3: CASSLRTGGQETQYF
DNA: TGTGCCAGCAGCTTGAGAACAGGGGGCCAAGAGACCCAGTACTTC

J: TRBJ2-5
size: .
D: .
V: TRBV7-2
CDR3: CASSAERVETQYF
DNA: TGTGCCAGCAGCGCGGAGCGCGTGGAGACCCAGTACTTC

J: TRBJ1-6
size: .
D: TRBD1
V: TRBV6-6
CDR3: CASSLGDRVSPLHF
DNA: TGTGCCAGCAGCCTAGGGGACAGGGTTTCACCCCTCCACTTT

J: TRBJ1-2
size: few
D: .
V: TRBV7-2
CDR3: CASRSGYANYGYTF
DNA: TGTGCCAGCAGGTCAGGGTACGCTAACTATGGCTACACCTTC

J: TRBJ2-2
size: .
D: TRBD2
V: TRBV27
CDR3: CASSLSISGGASGELFF
DNA: TGTGCCAGCAGTTTATCGATTAGCGGGGGGGCCTCCGGGGAGCTGTTTTTT

J: TRBJ1-5
size: .
D: .
V: TRBV7-9
CDR3: CASSLFIAGRFSNQPQHF
DNA: TGTGCCAGCAGCTTATTTATCGCGGGGAGATTTAGCAATCAGCCCCAGCATTTT

J: TRBJ1-2
size: .
D: .
V: TRBV13
CDR3: CASSLRGSGHYGYTF
DNA: TGTGCCAGCAGCTTGCGGGGAAGTGGGCACTATGGCTACACCTTC

J: TRBJ1-1
size: .
D: .
V: TRBV4-1
CDR3: CASSQEMALPSAEAFF
DNA: TGCGCCAGCAGCCAAGAAATGGCTCTCCCAAGCGCTGAAGCTTTCTTT

J: TRBJ1-2
size: .
D: TRBD1
V: TRBV6-5
CDR3: CASRQDRAGYGYTF
DNA: TGTGCCAGCAGACAAGACAGGGCAGGGTATGGCTACACCTTC

J: TRBJ1-2
size: .
D: .
V: TRBV7-9
CDR3: CASSFAGLRDGYTF
DNA: TGTGCCAGCAGCTTCGCAGGGCTCAGAGATGGCTACACCTTC

J: TRBJ2-7
size: .
D: .
V: TRBV6-2/TRBV6-3
CDR3: CASSYYGISYEQYF
DNA: TGTGCCAGCAGTTATTACGGGATTTCCTACGAGCAGTACTTC

J: TRBJ1-4
size: .
D: .
V: TRBV11-2
CDR3: CASSLVGTRLFF
DNA: TGTGCCAGCAGCTTAGTTGGGACTAGACTGTTTTTT

J: TRBJ2-2
size: few
D: TRBD1
V: TRBV6-1
CDR3: CASSERGGANTGELFF
DNA: TGTGCCAGCAGTGAAAGAGGGGGCGCGAACACCGGGGAGCTGTTTTTT

J: TRBJ2-2
size: .
D: TRBD2
V: TRBV28
CDR3: CASRSPGLAGGLIGGELFF
DNA: TGTGCCAGCAGGAGTCCGGGACTAGCGGGAGGGCTGATTGGCGGGGAGCTGTTTTTT